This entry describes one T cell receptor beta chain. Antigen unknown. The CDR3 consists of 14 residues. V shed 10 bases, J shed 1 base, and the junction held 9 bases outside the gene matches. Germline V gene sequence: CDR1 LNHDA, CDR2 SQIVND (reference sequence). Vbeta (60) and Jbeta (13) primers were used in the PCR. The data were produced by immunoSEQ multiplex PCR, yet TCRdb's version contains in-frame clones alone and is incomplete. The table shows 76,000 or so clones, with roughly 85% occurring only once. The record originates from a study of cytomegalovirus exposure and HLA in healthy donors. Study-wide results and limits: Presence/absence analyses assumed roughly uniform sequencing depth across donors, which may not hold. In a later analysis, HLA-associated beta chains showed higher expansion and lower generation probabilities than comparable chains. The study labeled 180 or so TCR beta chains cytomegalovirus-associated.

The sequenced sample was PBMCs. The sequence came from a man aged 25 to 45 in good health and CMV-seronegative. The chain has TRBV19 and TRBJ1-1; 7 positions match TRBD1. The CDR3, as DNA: TGTGCCACCCAAATCGGGACAGCGAACACTGAAGCTTTCTTT. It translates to CATQIGTANTEAFF.